This TCR beta chain derives from a study of neurological immune-mediated disorders. Each CDR3 protein is one row after TCRdb ran MiXCR on the 5' RACE reads. The data show 50,000 or so distinct CDR3 sequences, approximately 3.8% seen once. Per the germline V gene, CDR1 is SGHKS and CDR2 is YYEKEE (reference sequence). The J segment lost 5 bases and the V segment lost 4 bases, leaving 17 bases of the junction unmatched. This CDR3 is 17 amino acids long. This clonotype appeared many times. Sequenced material: PBMCs. This rearrangement joins TRBV5-5 to TRBJ1-1; 7 positions match TRBD1. The receptor was isolated from a man in his thirties or forties with multiple sclerosis. The CDR3 loop is CASSPIPDRERWTEAFF. The CDR3 coding sequence is TGTGCCAGCAGCCCAATACCCGACAGGGAGAGATGGACTGAAGCTTTCTTT.